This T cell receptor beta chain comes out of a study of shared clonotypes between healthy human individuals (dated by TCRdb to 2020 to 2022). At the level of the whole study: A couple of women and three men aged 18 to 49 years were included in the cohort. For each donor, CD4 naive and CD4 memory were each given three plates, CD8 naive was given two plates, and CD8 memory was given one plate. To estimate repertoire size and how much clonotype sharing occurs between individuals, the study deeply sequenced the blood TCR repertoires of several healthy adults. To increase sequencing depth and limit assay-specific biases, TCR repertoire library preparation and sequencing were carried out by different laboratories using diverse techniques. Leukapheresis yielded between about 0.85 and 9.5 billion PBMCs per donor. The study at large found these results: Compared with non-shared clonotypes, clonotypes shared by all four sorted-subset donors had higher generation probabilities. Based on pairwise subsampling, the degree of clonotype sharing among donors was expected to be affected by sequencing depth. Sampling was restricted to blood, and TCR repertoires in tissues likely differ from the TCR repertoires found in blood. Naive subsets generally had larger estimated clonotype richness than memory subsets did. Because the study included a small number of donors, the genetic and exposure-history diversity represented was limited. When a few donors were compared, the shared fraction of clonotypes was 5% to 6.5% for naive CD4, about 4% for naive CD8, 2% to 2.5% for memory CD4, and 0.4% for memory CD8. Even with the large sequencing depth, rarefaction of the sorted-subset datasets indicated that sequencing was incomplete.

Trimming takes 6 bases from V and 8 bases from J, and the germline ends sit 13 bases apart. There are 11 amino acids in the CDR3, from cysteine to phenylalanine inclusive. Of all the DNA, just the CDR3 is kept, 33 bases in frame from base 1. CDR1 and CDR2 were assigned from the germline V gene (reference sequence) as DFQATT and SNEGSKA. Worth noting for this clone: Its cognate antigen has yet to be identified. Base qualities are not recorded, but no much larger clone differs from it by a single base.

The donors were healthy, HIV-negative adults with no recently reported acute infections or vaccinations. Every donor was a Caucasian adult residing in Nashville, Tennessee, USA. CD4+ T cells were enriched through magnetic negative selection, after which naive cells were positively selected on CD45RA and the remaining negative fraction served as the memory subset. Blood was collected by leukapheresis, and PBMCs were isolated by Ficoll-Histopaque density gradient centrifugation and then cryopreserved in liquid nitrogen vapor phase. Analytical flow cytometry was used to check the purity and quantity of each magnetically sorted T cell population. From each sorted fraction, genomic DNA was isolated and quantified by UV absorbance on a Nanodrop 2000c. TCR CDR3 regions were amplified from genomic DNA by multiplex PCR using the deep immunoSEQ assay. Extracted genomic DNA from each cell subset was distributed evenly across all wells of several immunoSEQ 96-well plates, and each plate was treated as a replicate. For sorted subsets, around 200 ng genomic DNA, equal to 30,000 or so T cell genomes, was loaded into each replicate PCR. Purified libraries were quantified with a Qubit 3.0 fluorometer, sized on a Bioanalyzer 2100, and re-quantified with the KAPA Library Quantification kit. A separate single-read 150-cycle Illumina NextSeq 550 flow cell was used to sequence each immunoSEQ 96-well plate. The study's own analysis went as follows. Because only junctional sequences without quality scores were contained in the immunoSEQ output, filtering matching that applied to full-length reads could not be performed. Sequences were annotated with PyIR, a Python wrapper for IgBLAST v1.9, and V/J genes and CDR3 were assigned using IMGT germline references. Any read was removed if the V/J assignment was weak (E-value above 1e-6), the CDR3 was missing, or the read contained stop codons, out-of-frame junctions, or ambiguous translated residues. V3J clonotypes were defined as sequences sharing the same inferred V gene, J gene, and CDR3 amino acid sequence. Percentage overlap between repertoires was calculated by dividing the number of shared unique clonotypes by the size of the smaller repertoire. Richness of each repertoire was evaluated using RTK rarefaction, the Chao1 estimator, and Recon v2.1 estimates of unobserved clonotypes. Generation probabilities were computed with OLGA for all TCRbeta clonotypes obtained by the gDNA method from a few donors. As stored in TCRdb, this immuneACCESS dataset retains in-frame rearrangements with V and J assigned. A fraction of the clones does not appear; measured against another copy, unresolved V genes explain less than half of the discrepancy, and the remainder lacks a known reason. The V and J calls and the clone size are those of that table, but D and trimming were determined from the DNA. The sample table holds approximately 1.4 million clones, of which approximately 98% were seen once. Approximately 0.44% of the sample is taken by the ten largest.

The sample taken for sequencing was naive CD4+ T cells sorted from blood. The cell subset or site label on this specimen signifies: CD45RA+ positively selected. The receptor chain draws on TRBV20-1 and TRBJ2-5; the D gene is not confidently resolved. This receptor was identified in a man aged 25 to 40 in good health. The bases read TGCAGTGCCTTCGGACGGACCACCCAGTACTTC. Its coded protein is CSAFGRTTQYF.